This T cell receptor (beta chain) was captured in a study of blood T cell repertoires in COVID-19. Whole-study context: The analysed material was cDNA or gDNA that came from T cells, B-cell-depleted T cells, or PBMCs.

In the authors' methods: Amplified reference gene primers provided the basis for estimating nucleated cell counts. TCRdb's table, derived via immunoSEQ multiplex PCR, lists solely in-frame clones and lacks some. That table furnishes V, J and clone size, whereas the DNA furnished D and trimming. This sample has some 200,000 clones, with around 83% found just once. The specimen sequenced was peripheral blood. The clonotype comes from an elderly woman in a cohort sampled during active or convalescent COVID-19.

The CDR3 region is CASSVGGTGVYGYTF. DNA of the CDR3: TGTGCCAGCAGCGTAGGTGGGACAGGGGTCTATGGCTACACCTTC. The chain couples TRBV9 to TRBJ1-2, with TRBD1 matching 10 bases. Looked up from germline, CDR1 is SGDLS and CDR2 is YYNGEE. The CDR3 covers 15 residues. After removal of 0 bases from V and 4 bases from J, the junction contained 3 bases not matched to a gene.